Listed here is a single TCR beta chain. This sample stems from a study of shared clonotypes between healthy human individuals. The table came from immunoSEQ multiplex PCR; TCRdb's copy has only in-frame clones and leaves some out. The sample includes around 2.5 million clones, approximately 93% of them seen just once. Germline V gene sequence: CDR1 SGHRS, CDR2 YFSETQ. Trimming removed 2 bases at V and 2 bases at J, with 13 bases between. The CDR3 has 15 residues. The TCR was taken from a man between 18 and 35 years old in good health. Some clones in this sample may be carry-over from other donors' samples. This sequence joins TRBV5-1 and TRBJ2-5; the D gene could be TRBD1 or TRBD2 (5 bases each). Sample: naive CD4+ T cells from PBMCs. Sample subset: CD45RA+ positively selected. The CDR3 DNA reads TGCGCCAGCAGCTTCTCCGGGACCGGACAAGAGACCCAGTACTTC. Translating gives CASSFSGTGQETQYF.